This T cell receptor beta chain came from a study of cytomegalovirus exposure and HLA in healthy donors. The germline V gene has CDR1 LNHNV and CDR2 YYDKDF (reference sequence). This CDR3 spans 18 amino acids. V lost 1 base and J lost 9, with 22 bases in between. In this sample, this clone turned up once. Use of 60 Vbeta and 13 Jbeta primers characterized the PCR. Using immunoSEQ multiplex PCR, the repertoire was profiled, and TCRdb retains in-frame clones only, with some absent. This repertoire shows 100,000 to 150,000 clones, roughly 80% found once; its top ten account for around 3.9%. This rearrangement joins TRBV15 to TRBJ1-6, with a weak D call TRBD1 (6 bases). Source material: PBMCs. This clonotype was sampled from a middle-aged woman in good health and CMV-seronegative. The chain's CDR3 is CATSRVLQGRGNSSPLHF. In DNA, the CDR3 is TGTGCCACCAGCAGAGTATTGCAGGGGAGGGGAAATAGTTCACCCCTCCACTTT. Full variable domain (missing parts from reference TRBV15 and TRBJ1-6): DAMVIQNPRYQVTQFGKPVTLSCSQTLNHNVMYWYQQKSSQAPKLLFHYYDKDFNNEADTPDNFQSRRPNTSFCFLDIRSPGLGDTAMYLCATSRVLQGRGNSSPLHFGNGTRLTVT.